These 2 T cell receptor beta chains were sequenced from one sample in a study of blood T cell repertoires in COVID-19. The data were produced by immunoSEQ multiplex PCR, yet TCRdb's version contains in-frame clones alone and is incomplete. The sample records roughly 200,000 clones, 80% being singletons. The sequencing input was peripheral blood. The receptor source for this set is a man between 60 and 75 years old with acute or convalescent COVID-19.

This clone was detected once. This sequence joins TRBV15 and TRBJ2-1, with TRBD2 matching 7 bases. V trimming: 3 bases; J trimming: 3 bases; junction bases outside the gene matches: 5. CDR3 length equals 15 residues. CDR1 and CDR2 from the germline V gene are LNHNV and YYDKDF (reference sequence). In DNA form, the CDR3 reads TGTGCCACCAGCAGTGGAGCGGGGCTCTACAATGAGCAGTTCTTC. It encodes CATSSGAGLYNEQFF.

The chain couples TRBV6-5 to TRBJ1-5; D gene uncertain. CDR3 length: 16 residues. Trimming shortened V by 0 bases and J by 6 bases, and 15 bases separated the two germline ends. From germline, CDR1 is MNHEY and CDR2 SVGAGI. CDR3: CASSYSAGNLFQPQHF. The DNA of the CDR3 is TGTGCCAGCAGTTACTCCGCCGGGAACCTATTTCAGCCCCAGCATTTT.